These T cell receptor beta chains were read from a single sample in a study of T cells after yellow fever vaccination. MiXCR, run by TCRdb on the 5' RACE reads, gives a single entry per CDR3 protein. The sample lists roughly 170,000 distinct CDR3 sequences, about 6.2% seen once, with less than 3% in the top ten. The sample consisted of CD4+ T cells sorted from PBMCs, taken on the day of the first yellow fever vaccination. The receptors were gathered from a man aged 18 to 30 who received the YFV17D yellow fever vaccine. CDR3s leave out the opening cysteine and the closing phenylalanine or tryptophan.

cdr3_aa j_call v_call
ASSSYLTGELF TRBJ2-2 TRBV7-3
ASELSSYNEQF TRBJ2-1 TRBV18
SARDWGHQRDLLSTDTQY TRBJ2-3 TRBV20-1
ASSYLQSPGILQETQY TRBJ2-5 TRBV6-2/TRBV6-3
SARYPGLKNIQY TRBJ2-4 TRBV20-1
ASSPGGEIDSYNEQF TRBJ2-1 TRBV5-1
SVAARADTGELF TRBJ2-2 TRBV29-1
ASSIGRASTGELF TRBJ2-2 TRBV19
ASRPGTSGITDTQY TRBJ2-3 TRBV5-1
ASSFPGQGADTQY TRBJ2-3 TRBV5-1
ASRGRGTENTIY TRBJ1-3 TRBV5-1
ASSPLGTGGGYT TRBJ1-2 TRBV6-5
ASSLLRPGEQF TRBJ2-1 TRBV5-6
ASSLAWAGGRETQY TRBJ2-5 TRBV7-2
ASRLSGGDQPQH TRBJ1-5 TRBV12-3/TRBV12-4
ATSRDLVDRGPSY TRBJ2-4 TRBV15
ASSPSRASYNEQF TRBJ2-1 TRBV25-1
ASSLGLAKNIQY TRBJ2-4 TRBV7-2
ASSPRNDRGNYGYT TRBJ1-2 TRBV18
ASSRGTGVAETQY TRBJ2-5 TRBV11-1
ASSFTSGGARDTQY TRBJ2-3 TRBV5-1
ASTYFLGGTEAF TRBJ1-1 TRBV7-8
ASSFTGRGTEAF TRBJ1-1 TRBV5-1
ASSQEQGAYSPLH TRBJ1-6 TRBV4-2
ASSRVWGGHEQF TRBJ2-1 TRBV4-2
ASSANTQY TRBJ2-3 TRBV25-1
ASSPYGVNTEAF TRBJ1-1 TRBV4-1
ASSEGLGRDAF TRBJ2-1 TRBV6-1
ASSSWTSVGTDTQY TRBJ2-3 TRBV6-5
ASSQDPGENYGYT TRBJ1-2 TRBV4-1
ASSQDPLLLTDTQY TRBJ2-3 TRBV4-2
ASSQKRDEQF TRBJ2-1 TRBV5-1
ASSQEERRGSTDTQY TRBJ2-3 TRBV4-3
ASSWDRGNGYT TRBJ1-2 TRBV12-3/TRBV12-4
ATIIRGVGETQY TRBJ2-5 TRBV27
ASSLAERGDEQF TRBJ2-1 TRBV5-4
ASSHGQGGDTQY TRBJ2-3 TRBV7-9
ASSLLGGEETQY TRBJ2-5 TRBV5-1
ASSPPAEVEQY TRBJ2-7 TRBV18
ASSPEGATNEKLF TRBJ1-4 TRBV18
ASSSPGDKLAF TRBJ1-1 TRBV5-1
AISDPPGSRYGYT TRBJ1-2 TRBV10-3
ASSLKNQGANTEAF TRBJ1-1 TRBV5-6
ASSRTSGGVQDTQY TRBJ2-3 TRBV4-2
ASSLVWGGEKLF TRBJ1-4 TRBV5-1
ASSFIRADTQY TRBJ2-3 TRBV6-2/TRBV6-3
SAGRRPGDTQY TRBJ2-3 TRBV20-1
ASSFRVTEAF TRBJ1-1 TRBV6-2/TRBV6-3
SAGRISGNTIY TRBJ1-3 TRBV20-1
ASSYEFARNYNEQF TRBJ2-1 TRBV6-2/TRBV6-3
SVIDRSSYNEQF TRBJ2-1 TRBV20-1
ASRETGRNTEAF TRBJ1-1 TRBV5-6
ASSSGLGTDTQY TRBJ2-3 TRBV5-1
ASSPGFGLETQY TRBJ2-5 TRBV7-3
ASSSGWGALGYT TRBJ1-2 TRBV5-6
SLTAGDTEAF TRBJ1-1 TRBV20-1
ASSPRARGYGYT TRBJ1-2 TRBV7-2